Presented here are 21 T cell receptor beta chains from one specimen sequenced in a study of T cells after yellow fever vaccination. One entry per CDR3 protein, called by TCRdb with MiXCR from the 5' RACE reads. Seen here are around 550,000 distinct CDR3 sequences, about a fifth observed once, and the top ten hold roughly an eighth. The input for sequencing was PBMCs, taken 15 days after the yellow fever booster vaccination. These receptors were obtained from a man aged 30 to 39 who received the YFV17D yellow fever vaccine.

In this sample, this clonotype turned up a few times. This rearrangement joins TRBV5-1 to TRBJ2-5; 11 bases fit TRBD1. V lost 0 bases to trimming and J lost 4 bases; unmatched junction nucleotides: 8. CDR1 and CDR2 from the germline V gene are SGHRS and YFSETQ. CDR3 length: 17 residues. The CDR3 protein is CASSLVYGQGAGETQYF. The CDR3 nucleotides are TGCGCCAGCAGCTTGGTATACGGACAGGGGGCAGGAGAGACCCAGTACTTC.

Here the CDR3 DNA reads TGTGCCATCACTCGAACCGGGACCTTCAACTATGGCTACACCTTC. Protein: CAITRTGTFNYGYTF. This chain links TRBV10-3 with TRBJ1-2; tentative D call: TRBD1 (5 bases). CDR1 and CDR2 (germline): ENHRY, SYGVKD. The CDR3 extends over 15 amino acids. Trimming left V 7 bases short and J 2 bases short, with 17 bases between.

J is TRBJ2-7 and V is TRBV12-3 or TRBV12-4; possible D gene TRBD2, 5 bases. Trimming took 7 bases from V and 5 from J, leaving 18 bases between them. This CDR3 region has 14 residues. CDR3 bases: TGTGCCAGCACCACCGACGGAGGTAGCCACGAGCAGTACTTC. Translation gives CASTTDGGSHEQYF.

This clonotype was counted only a few times. The chain combines TRBV19 with TRBJ2-1; TRBD2 matches 7 bases. This CDR3 comprises 18 residues. The V gene end was trimmed by 5 bases and the J gene end by 3 bases; junction bases not matched to a gene: 16. Germline V gives CDR1 LNHDA, CDR2 SQIVND (reference sequence). CDR3 nucleotides: TGTGCCAGTAGTCTCCAAAGCGGGGAATGGGGGAGCTACAATGAGCAGTTCTTC. It yields the protein CASSLQSGEWGSYNEQFF.

The V call is TRBV19, the J call TRBJ2-2; 8 nucleotides match TRBD2. The CDR3 runs 14 residues. V lost 10 bases to trimming and J lost 5 bases; unmatched junction nucleotides: 9. Germline V gives CDR1 LNHDA, CDR2 SQIVND (reference sequence). The CDR3 is CATRSGKLTGELFF. Here the CDR3 DNA reads TGTGCCACCCGTAGCGGGAAGTTAACCGGGGAGCTGTTTTTT.

The V call is TRBV29-1, the J call TRBJ2-5; 9 bases match TRBD1. In germline, CDR1 is SQVTM, CDR2 ANQGSEA. This CDR3 comprises 13 residues. The CDR3 DNA reads as TGCAGTGCTCTTGGGACAGGGCAAGAGACCCAGTACTTC. It codes for CSALGTGQETQYF.

This clonotype was recorded at least ten times. The genes are TRBV7-2 and TRBJ2-2; 11 bases map to TRBD1. CDR3 length: 15 amino acids. In germline, CDR1 is SGHTA, CDR2 FQGNSA. V gave up 5 bases and J gave up 2 bases; unmatched junction bases: 1. The CDR3 loop reads CASSRTGGNTGELFF. CDR3 DNA sequence: TGTGCCAGCAGCAGGACAGGGGGCAACACCGGGGAGCTGTTTTTT.

This clonotype was counted only a few times. The rearrangement links TRBV6-5 to TRBJ2-3, with TRBD2 matching 9 bases. The ends lost 0 bases at V and 6 bases at J; junction bases unmatched: 10. Germline V CDR1 and CDR2: MNHEY, SVGAGI. This CDR3 region has 17 residues. This chain's CDR3 is CASSYSVAGVFTDTQYF. The CDR3 DNA follows: TGTGCCAGCAGTTACTCCGTAGCGGGAGTATTCACGGATACGCAGTATTTT.

This clonotype has just a few counts. This chain links TRBV28 with TRBJ2-1; 11 bases align to TRBD2. Trimming at V came to 5 bases and at J to 7 bases, leaving 7 bases not matched to a gene. This CDR3 contains 15 residues. The V gene's germline CDR1 is MDHEN and CDR2 SYDVKM. As DNA, the CDR3 is TGTGCCAGCAGTCTCTTAGCGGGAGGGGGGAATGAGCAGTTCTTC. Translating gives CASSLLAGGGNEQFF.

This clonotype has more than one count but fewer than ten. The chain recombines TRBV20-1 with TRBJ1-5; the match to TRBD1 covers 10 bases. Germline assignment: CDR1 DFQATT and CDR2 SNEGSKA (reference sequence). The CDR3 is 16 residues long. V lost 5 bases to trimming and J lost 4 bases; unmatched junction nucleotides: 11. CDR3: CSASRSGTGDNQPQHF. The CDR3 nucleotides are TGCAGTGCTTCTCGATCCGGGACAGGGGATAATCAGCCCCAGCATTTT.

The V call is TRBV18, the J call TRBJ2-3; TRBD2 matches 8 bases. Losses at the gene ends were 2 bases for V and 2 bases for J; bases not matched to a gene: 9. From germline, CDR1 is KGHSH and CDR2 LQKENI. The CDR3 contains 17 residues. CDR3 DNA: TGTGCCAGCTCACCAACTTTATTAGCGGGAACCACAGATACGCAGTATTTT. Amino acid sequence: CASSPTLLAGTTDTQYF. The entire variable domain, with the rest obtained from reference TRBV18 and TRBJ2-3, is as follows: NAGVMQNPRHLVRRRGQEARLRCSPMKGHSHVYWYRQLPEEGLKFMVYLQKENIIDESGMPKERFSAEFPKEGPSILRIQQVVRGDSAAYFCASSPTLLAGTTDTQYFGPGTRLTVL.

This sequence joins TRBV10-3 and TRBJ2-5; unclear D gene. From germline, CDR1 is ENHRY and CDR2 SYGVKD. V dropped 2 bases and J dropped 5 bases, with 6 bases sitting between them. The CDR3 has 12 amino acids. CDR3 nucleotides: TGTGCCATCAGTGAGAGAAGGGAGACCCAGTACTTC. Translation gives CAISERRETQYF.

The chain uses TRBV29-1 and TRBJ2-5; D not resolved. V was trimmed by 3 bases and J by 5 bases, leaving 13 bases between them. This CDR3 contains 13 residues. CDR1 SQVTM and CDR2 ANQGSEA come from the germline V gene. CDR3 DNA: TGCAGCGTTGATACCCCGAGCCGGGAGACCCAGTACTTC. It is translated as CSVDTPSRETQYF.

V and J are TRBV5-1 and TRBJ2-1; 11 nucleotides agree with TRBD2. Germline assignment: CDR1 SGHRS and CDR2 YFSETQ. The length of the CDR3 is 16 residues. The V gene end was trimmed by 6 bases and the J gene end by 2 bases; junction bases not matched to a gene: 7. The DNA of the CDR3 is TGCGCCAGCATTAAGCTAGCGGGGGGCCCCTACAATGAGCAGTTCTTC. Protein: CASIKLAGGPYNEQFF.

This clonotype was observed at least ten times. V is TRBV5-1 and J is TRBJ2-7, with 8 bases identical to TRBD1. With 3 bases clipped from V and 6 bases from J, the junction kept 11 bases outside the gene matches. The CDR3 contains 15 residues. CDR1 is SGHRS, CDR2 YFSETQ, per germline. CDR3 region: CASSWTQGARGEQYF. In nucleotides, the CDR3 is TGCGCCAGCAGCTGGACCCAGGGGGCGCGGGGCGAGCAGTACTTC.

The rearrangement links TRBV29-1 to TRBJ2-5; possible D gene TRBD2, 7 bases. The CDR3 totals 12 residues. Germline loops: CDR1 SQVTM, CDR2 ANQGSEA. V was shortened by 7 bases and J by 4 bases, with 13 bases between the two germline ends. The DNA of the CDR3 is TGCAGCGCCAAGAGGGGGGGAGAGACCCAGTACTTC. Protein sequence: CSAKRGGETQYF.

This clonotype was detected only once. The V gene is TRBV7-3, the J gene TRBJ2-1; TRBD2 agrees at 10 bases. Germline V gives CDR1 SGHTA, CDR2 FQGTGA. Unmatched junction bases numbered 14, after V lost 0 bases and J lost 9 bases. This CDR3 spans 18 amino acids. CDR3 residues: CASSLTAPLAGEVGEQFF. The CDR3 nucleotides read TGTGCCAGCAGCTTAACGGCCCCGCTAGCGGGAGAAGTAGGTGAGCAGTTCTTC.

The gene calls are TRBV7-9 and TRBJ2-7; TRBD2 aligns across 8 bases. From germline, CDR1 is SEHNR and CDR2 FQNEAQ (reference sequence). Trimming cost V 3 bases and J 5 bases; bases outside gene matches: 9. The CDR3 extends over 15 amino acids. In DNA, the CDR3 is TGTGCCAGCAGCTTGTCAACCAGCGGGAGACACGAGCAGTACTTC. This gives the protein CASSLSTSGRHEQYF.

J is TRBJ2-3 and V is TRBV6-5; D remains ambiguous. Trimming pared 8 bases from V and 1 base from J, leaving 10 bases between. The CDR3 has 13 amino acids. Germline loops: CDR1 MNHEY, CDR2 SVGAGI. The CDR3 region is CASVRPGTDTQYF. CDR3 coding DNA: TGTGCCAGCGTTCGACCCGGCACAGATACGCAGTATTTT.

This clonotype was seen more than once but under ten times. The J gene is TRBJ2-2, the V gene TRBV11-2, with TRBD2 matching 9 bases. This CDR3 contains 14 residues. J lost 8 bases, V lost 6 bases, and 7 bases had no gene match. Per germline, CDR1 SGHAT and CDR2 FQNNGV. CDR3 sequence (DNA): TGTGCCAGCAGACCTAGCGGGATTCTGGGGGAGCTGTTTTTT. Amino acids: CASRPSGILGELFF.

V is TRBV7-2 and J is TRBJ2-1, with 10 bases aligning to TRBD1. In germline, CDR1 is SGHTA, CDR2 FQGNSA. The CDR3 is 15 residues long. V was pared by 5 bases and J by 9 bases, with 10 bases of the junction left unmatched. The CDR3 loop reads CASSPARDRGGEQFF. CDR3 nucleotide sequence: TGTGCCAGCAGCCCGGCCCGGGACAGGGGCGGTGAGCAGTTCTTC.